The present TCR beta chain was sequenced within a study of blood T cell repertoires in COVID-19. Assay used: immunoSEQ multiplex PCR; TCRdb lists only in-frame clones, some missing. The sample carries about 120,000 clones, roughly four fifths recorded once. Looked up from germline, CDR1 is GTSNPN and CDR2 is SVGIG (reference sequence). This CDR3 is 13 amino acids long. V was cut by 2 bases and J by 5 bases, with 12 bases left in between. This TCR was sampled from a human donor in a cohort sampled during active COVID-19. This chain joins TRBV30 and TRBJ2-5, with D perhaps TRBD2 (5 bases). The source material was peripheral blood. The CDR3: CAWSLAGLETQYF. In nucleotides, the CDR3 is TGTGCCTGGAGTCTAGCAGGTCTCGAGACCCAGTACTTC. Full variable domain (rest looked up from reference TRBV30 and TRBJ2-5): SQTIHQWPATLVQPVGSPLSLECTVEGTSNPNLYWYRQAAGRGLQLLFYSVGIGQISSEVPQNLSASRPQDRQFILSSKKLLLSDSGFYLCAWSLAGLETQYFGPGTRLLVL.